This T cell receptor beta chain appears in the sequencing data of a study of T cells in localized non-small cell lung cancer. Trimming took 0 bases from V and 6 from J, leaving 11 bases between them. CDR3 length: 14 amino acids. Per germline, CDR1 SGHNT and CDR2 YYREEE (reference sequence). TCRdb's table, derived via immunoSEQ multiplex PCR, lists solely in-frame clones and lacks some. The repertoire includes tens of thousands of clones, 91% of them detected once, and around 20% sits in the top ten. Notes on the study in general: There was an association of higher blood T cell density with longer overall survival. Among the tissues sampled, uninvolved adjacent lung had the highest T cell clonality, above tumor. Adjacent lung had a median about 55 of the 100 largest tumor clones.

Turning to this clone: Its target is not known.

J is TRBJ2-3 and V is TRBV5-4; TRBD1 might be the D (6 bases). The sequencing here drew on peripheral blood, taken before any cancer treatment. The clonotype originates from a man aged 40 to 70 with stage I lung adenocarcinoma. The CDR3 reads CASSLAQGPDTQYF. The CDR3 DNA is TGTGCCAGCAGCTTGGCCCAGGGGCCCGATACGCAGTATTTT.